This T cell receptor (beta chain) derives from a study of cytomegalovirus exposure and HLA in healthy donors (dated by TCRdb to 2015 to 2018). As for the study more broadly: In an earlier analysis of fewer than 750 of the donors, 250 to 300 Gb of sequence data and 117 million unique TCR beta sequences from 150 million to 200 million T cells were reported. An early release that covered roughly 600 HLA-typed donors contained approximately 290 gigabases of sequencing data and tens of millions of unique TCR sequences. Of the roughly 400 genotyped donors, approximately 83% fell in the genetic ancestry cluster associated with self-reported Caucasian donors. The study was designed to test whether signatures of past pathogen exposure could be identified by cataloging public T cell receptors. The study used immunosequencing to profile the T cell repertoires of 600 to 850 subjects and linked those repertoires to cytomegalovirus serostatus. In addition to the first cohort of 650 to 750 subjects, a separate validation cohort of under 150 different subjects was used. To predict cytomegalovirus infection status, the study combined high-throughput TCR immunosequencing, statistical association of individual TCRs with disease status, and machine learning. A later analysis re-analyzed previously published TCR beta repertoires from about 730 donors and added high-resolution HLA genotyping to study TCR occurrence patterns. In the later analysis, no new phenotypic data were used to find candidate immune exposures; instead, reliance was placed on TCR beta sequences and their occurrence across donors. An earlier analysis of 500 to 750 of the donors applied high-throughput TCR beta sequencing to assess whether each TCR beta V gene segment acted as functional or pseudogenic. Alongside the repertoire data, information on donor age, sex, ethnicity and CMV serostatus was compiled. A later genetic analysis used genome-wide SNP genotypes for about 65% of the roughly 670 donors, treating that subset as a discovery cohort. All discovery cohort repertoires had been generated on a single sequencing platform. HLA typing included class I and class II loci at four-digit resolution. The number of typed donors differed by locus: roughly 629-640 for A, B, C, DRB1 and DQB1; approximately 520 for DQA1; 600 to 610 for DPA1; and roughly 470 for DPB1. Five DR-DQ haplotypes were handled as single units for association and clustering because linkage in the cohort was strong. Across some 400 genotyped donors of the cohort, an average of roughly 200,000 unique TCR beta nucleotide sequences per donor were sequenced, and around 19% of those sequences were non-productive. The study at large found these results: Because HLA typing was unavailable for some donors at each locus, only the typed subset was used in association tests. Roughly uniform sequencing depth across donors was assumed in presence/absence analyses, although this assumption may not hold. CMV serostatus was the only immune exposure information available for the cohort. Some IMGT-functional V segments, including TRBV6-2 and TRBV6-3, could not be distinguished by the 87-base-pair reads and were therefore excluded. An association between a missense DCLRE1C variant and V-gene and J-gene trimming of TCR beta chains was found in a later genetic analysis and replicated in an independent cohort. Three of the identified cytomegalovirus-associated TCR beta chains were confirmed in vitro to be specific for cytomegalovirus antigens. In both the original and validation cohorts, the classifier was reported to diagnose cytomegalovirus status with high specificity and sensitivity. In an earlier analysis of about 540 of the donors, most TCR beta V segments were observed in productive rearrangements about 90% or about 30% of the time, broadly matching IMGT annotations. While some public TCRs were present in many individuals, most TCR sequences turned up only very rarely across donors. In a later analysis, TCR association rates were found to vary across HLA loci, with the most associated TCRs seen for DRB1 alleles and the fewest for HLA-C alleles. The sequencing pipeline was judged likely to have produced a cluster of highly shared sequence variants as a technical artifact. Strong co-occurrence of HLA alleles, especially DR and DQ, made assigning TCR associations to individual alleles difficult. This cohort had only TCR beta chains sequenced, and the lack of alpha or paired-chain data limited which features could be detected. The authors suggested that the approach could potentially be generalized to other disease states and immunological phenotypes. A total of 164 TCR beta chains were listed by the study as associated with cytomegalovirus. In a later analysis, HLA-associated TCR beta chains were found to be more clonally expanded and to have lower generation probabilities than equally common non-associated chains. According to a later genetic analysis, donors in an Asian-associated ancestry cluster had fewer N-insertions in productive TCRs than the approximately 670-donor mean. Linkage disequilibrium might explain the correlated functional status among segregating V segments, but an unknown experimental factor could not be ruled out. Specific HLA alleles were associated with about 17,000 TCR beta sequences at a false discovery rate of 0.05 in a later analysis. According to a later analysis, parvovirus B19, influenza, CMV and Epstein-Barr virus appeared linked to several top co-occurrence clusters. According to a later analysis, most CMV-associated TCR beta chains appeared to be HLA-restricted, and the HLA associations seemed to be driven largely by CMV exposure. A further reported finding was that TCR beta sequences accurately predicted the HLA-A and HLA-B alleles for most subjects in the first cohort. Because counts were too low, some 17 rarely observed V segments, including chromosome 9 orphons, were left out of the earlier analysis of some 640 of the donors.

Library preparation used the immunoSEQ multiplex PCR assay. A mixture of 60 forward primers for TCR Vbeta segments and 13 reverse primers for TCR Jbeta segments was used in the multiplex PCR. The CDR3 region of rearranged TCR beta genes was amplified from genomic DNA by a multiplex PCR assay. The amplified TCR beta libraries were sequenced on the Illumina HiSeq System as 87-base-pair reads. Turning to the authors' computational methods: Across the 670 or so repertoires, a later analysis counted approximately 75 million unique TCR beta chains, around 10 million of which were shared by at least two donors. Raw reads were error-corrected and collapsed into unique sequences with a nearest-neighbor algorithm that merged closely related sequences to remove PCR and sequencing errors. CDR3 sequences were aligned to IMGT reference sequences to assign V, D and J gene segments. For a sequence to be retained, a match of at least six nucleotides was required to both a V gene segment and a J gene segment. Rearrangements were called productive when the CDR3 lacked stop codons and stayed in frame with V and J; all others were non-productive. Following IMGT convention, CDR3 was defined as the stretch from the second conserved V-encoded cysteine to the conserved J-encoded phenylalanine. The earlier analysis of about 530 of the donors excluded any sequence lacking an unambiguous match to a single V gene segment. An earlier analysis of just under 600 of the donors called V segments functional above 56.7% productive rearrangements and segregating when the between-donor standard deviation exceeded 5%. To diagnose cytomegalovirus status from the catalog of TCR beta chain sequences, a statistical classification framework was built. In a later analysis, TCR nucleotide sequences were compared against IMGT/GENE-DB human TR gene sequences so that V and J genes could be assigned. A later analysis assigned CDR3 sequences and most-parsimonious VDJ recombination scenarios with the TCRdist pipeline. In a later analysis, every TCR beta chain was defined by the combination of its CDR3 amino acid sequence and its V-gene family, and reads without a unique V-gene family were dropped. In a later analysis, 500 to 650 highly shared, low-generation-probability nucleotide sequences were removed to address suspected cross-contamination and a sequencing artifact. For each public chain, a later analysis derived a clonal expansion index from normalized ranks of inferred template counts within each repertoire. A later analysis computed generation probabilities with a VDJ recombination model fitted to out-of-frame rearrangements, and checked the results against IGoR. In a later analysis, TCR-TCR, TCR-HLA and TCR-CMV co-occurrence was scored with hypergeometric tests, and a repertoire-size bias correction was applied to TCR pairs. In a later analysis, false discovery rates were estimated by permuting HLA or CMV assignments 20 times. In a later analysis, co-occurring TCRs were grouped using DBSCAN, with TCRdist sequence similarity added in when clustering inside HLA-allele-positive subsets. Repertoires with fewer than 30,000 or more than 120,000 public chains, plus five repertoires with anomalous nucleotide sharing, were excluded from co-occurrence clustering. TCRdb carries this immuneACCESS record with in-frame sequences only. Its versions omit some clonotypes, under half of them owing to an unresolved V gene in the studies checked, with the rest unexplained. For V, J and clone size, that table is used; D and trimming come from the DNA. This sample comprises 85,000 to 130,000 clones, 60% to 80% of them detected only once. The ten largest clones take up about 2.5% of the sample.

The cohort consisted of 600 to 750 healthy bone marrow donors. At the time of sampling, all cohort members were nominally healthy, though unrecorded immune exposures were likely present. The donor tested CMV seronegative and was one of the 352 seronegative cohort members. A peripheral blood sample was provided by each donor, and peripheral blood mononuclear cells were used for TCR beta sequencing. Genomic DNA was extracted from the blood cell samples with the Qiagen DNeasy Blood Extraction Kit. The junction carries 3 bases between V and J, which are trimmed by 0 bases and 3 bases respectively. The germline V gene (reference sequence) provides CDR1 LNHNV and CDR2 YYDKDF. Including the terminal cysteine and phenylalanine, the CDR3 comprises 12 residues. The CDR3 DNA has 36 bases and is translated from base 1. On this clone: Its recognized antigen is unknown. It has no much larger one-base neighbor in the sample; base qualities were not kept.

The chain links TRBV15 with TRBJ2-7; the D gene cannot be resolved reliably. Sequenced input: PBMCs. The source of this sequence is a man in his forties or fifties in good health and CMV-seronegative. The DNA sequence is TGTGCCACCAGCAGAGACCACTACGAGCAGTACTTC. This translates into CATSRDHYEQYF.